Listed below are T cell receptor beta chains from one sample, sequenced in a study of cytotoxic CD8 clonotypes in ibrutinib-treated CLL. The repertoire was sequenced with immunoSEQ multiplex PCR; TCRdb's copy has only in-frame clones and lacks some. The sample lists 15,000 to 20,000 clones, approximately 71% seen once, with 15% to 20% in the top ten. Sequenced material: PBMCs, taken before ibrutinib treatment. The receptors derive from a human donor with chronic lymphocytic leukemia. Each CDR3 is given with its conserved first and last residue. Fields, in order: clone size, D gene, V gene, J gene, CDR3 protein, CDR3 DNA. The D gene is left open where the match is weak. Where a row states a size, it is once, few, many or the class of an expanded clone; other rows omit it.

clone_size: once
d_call: .
v_call: TRBV4-3
j_call: TRBJ2-3
cdr3_aa: CASSQEPSPKGGSDTQYF
cdr3_nt: TGCGCCAGCAGCCAAGAACCCTCACCTAAGGGGGGATCAGATACGCAGTATTTT

clone_size: few
d_call: .
v_call: TRBV29-1
j_call: TRBJ2-7
cdr3_aa: CSVGFGNSYEQYF
cdr3_nt: TGCAGCGTTGGATTCGGCAACTCCTACGAGCAGTACTTC

clone_size: .
d_call: TRBD2
v_call: TRBV7-2
j_call: TRBJ2-5
cdr3_aa: CASSPLAGNQETQYF
cdr3_nt: TGTGCCAGCAGCCCGTTAGCGGGGAACCAAGAGACCCAGTACTTC

clone_size: .
d_call: TRBD1
v_call: TRBV11-3
j_call: TRBJ2-7
cdr3_aa: CASSPSGGLTYEQYF
cdr3_nt: TGTGCCAGCAGCCCCTCAGGGGGCCTCACCTACGAGCAGTACTTC

clone_size: .
d_call: .
v_call: TRBV18
j_call: TRBJ1-1
cdr3_aa: CASSPGSSVNTEAFF
cdr3_nt: TGTGCCAGCTCACCGGGATCATCGGTGAACACTGAAGCTTTCTTT

clone_size: .
d_call: .
v_call: TRBV10-1
j_call: TRBJ1-3
cdr3_aa: CASSEKSKGSGNTIYF
cdr3_nt: TGCGCCAGCAGTGAGAAGTCGAAGGGTTCCGGAAACACCATATATTTT

clone_size: few
d_call: .
v_call: TRBV7-3
j_call: TRBJ2-2
cdr3_aa: CASSFALNTGELFF
cdr3_nt: TGTGCCAGCAGCTTCGCTCTGAACACCGGGGAGCTGTTTTTT

clone_size: .
d_call: .
v_call: TRBV28
j_call: TRBJ1-1
cdr3_aa: CASRENVNSQGTEAFF
cdr3_nt: TGTGCCAGCAGAGAGAACGTGAACTCTCAGGGGACTGAAGCTTTCTTT

clone_size: .
d_call: .
v_call: TRBV5-6
j_call: TRBJ2-3
cdr3_aa: CASSLPQGTDTQYF
cdr3_nt: TGTGCCAGCAGCTTACCCCAGGGGACAGATACGCAGTATTTT

clone_size: .
d_call: TRBD1
v_call: TRBV6-6
j_call: TRBJ2-7
cdr3_aa: CASRRRDRGGEQYF
cdr3_nt: TGTGCCAGCAGACGCCGGGACAGGGGGGGCGAGCAGTACTTC

clone_size: .
d_call: .
v_call: TRBV5-5
j_call: TRBJ2-7
cdr3_aa: CASSFRTGAPLEQYF
cdr3_nt: TGTGCCAGCAGCTTTCGTACGGGGGCGCCACTCGAGCAGTACTTC

clone_size: few
d_call: .
v_call: TRBV19
j_call: TRBJ2-1
cdr3_aa: CASTGSYNEQFF
cdr3_nt: TGTGCCAGTACGGGCAGCTACAATGAGCAGTTCTTC

clone_size: once
d_call: TRBD2
v_call: TRBV27
j_call: TRBJ2-3
cdr3_aa: CASSPRTSGGTQYF
cdr3_nt: TGTGCCAGCAGTCCGAGGACTAGCGGGGGGACGCAGTATTTT

clone_size: .
d_call: .
v_call: TRBV28
j_call: TRBJ2-3
cdr3_aa: CASSFSRFGSTDTQYF
cdr3_nt: TGTGCCAGCAGTTTTTCCAGGTTTGGTAGCACAGATACGCAGTATTTT

clone_size: .
d_call: TRBD1
v_call: TRBV7-2
j_call: TRBJ1-5
cdr3_aa: CASSLDRGYNQPQHF
cdr3_nt: TGTGCCAGCAGCCTGGACAGGGGATACAATCAGCCCCAGCATTTT

clone_size: .
d_call: .
v_call: TRBV11-1
j_call: TRBJ2-3
cdr3_aa: CASSPRQGQVDTQYF
cdr3_nt: TGTGCCAGCAGCCCCCGACAAGGCCAGGTAGATACGCAGTATTTT

clone_size: .
d_call: TRBD1
v_call: TRBV15
j_call: TRBJ2-6
cdr3_aa: CATSREYNGGQGKGNVLTF
cdr3_nt: TGTGCCACCAGCAGAGAATATAACGGAGGACAGGGAAAGGGCAACGTCCTGACTTTC

clone_size: .
d_call: .
v_call: TRBV29-1
j_call: TRBJ2-1
cdr3_aa: CSVELGRGNEQFF
cdr3_nt: TGCAGCGTTGAATTGGGGCGGGGCAATGAGCAGTTCTTC

clone_size: .
d_call: .
v_call: TRBV12-5
j_call: TRBJ1-3
cdr3_aa: CASGFRDIWSSGNTIYF
cdr3_nt: TGTGCTAGTGGTTTCAGGGACATATGGAGCTCTGGAAACACCATATATTTT

clone_size: medium-sized
d_call: .
v_call: TRBV7-9
j_call: TRBJ1-3
cdr3_aa: CAGERAAGNTIYF
cdr3_nt: TGTGCCGGCGAGCGGGCGGCTGGAAACACCATATATTTT

clone_size: .
d_call: TRBD1
v_call: TRBV29-1
j_call: TRBJ2-5
cdr3_aa: CSVLRGQGGETQYF
cdr3_nt: TGCAGCGTCCTTCGTGGACAGGGGGGCGAGACCCAGTACTTC

clone_size: .
d_call: .
v_call: TRBV29-1
j_call: TRBJ1-1
cdr3_aa: CSAGGLTQNTEAFF
cdr3_nt: TGCAGCGCCGGGGGACTGACGCAGAACACTGAAGCTTTCTTT

clone_size: .
d_call: TRBD2
v_call: TRBV5-4
j_call: TRBJ2-3
cdr3_aa: CASSRGLAGGTDTQYF
cdr3_nt: TGTGCCAGCAGCCGCGGACTAGCGGGGGGCACAGATACGCAGTATTTT

clone_size: .
d_call: .
v_call: TRBV7-9
j_call: TRBJ1-4
cdr3_aa: CASSPWWGADEKLFF
cdr3_nt: TGTGCCAGCAGCCCCTGGTGGGGGGCGGATGAAAAACTGTTTTTT

clone_size: .
d_call: .
v_call: TRBV28
j_call: TRBJ2-7
cdr3_aa: CASLRIGGFYEQYF
cdr3_nt: TGTGCCAGTCTCAGGATCGGGGGCTTCTACGAGCAGTACTTC

clone_size: .
d_call: .
v_call: TRBV4-2
j_call: TRBJ1-2
cdr3_aa: CASSQGTERTSSGYTF
cdr3_nt: TGTGCCAGCAGCCAAGGGACAGAACGTACATCGTCTGGCTACACCTTC

clone_size: .
d_call: TRBD2
v_call: TRBV5-1
j_call: TRBJ2-5
cdr3_aa: CASSLARLAGAETQYF
cdr3_nt: TGCGCCAGCAGCTTGGCGAGACTAGCGGGTGCGGAGACCCAGTACTTC

clone_size: .
d_call: TRBD1
v_call: TRBV9
j_call: TRBJ2-7
cdr3_aa: CASSGRDSTYEQYF
cdr3_nt: TGTGCCAGCAGCGGCCGGGACAGTACCTACGAGCAGTACTTC

clone_size: .
d_call: TRBD2
v_call: TRBV27
j_call: TRBJ2-6
cdr3_aa: CASRGGNSGANVLTF
cdr3_nt: TGTGCCAGCAGGGGGGGGAACTCTGGGGCCAACGTCCTGACTTTC

clone_size: few
d_call: .
v_call: TRBV6-1
j_call: TRBJ1-2
cdr3_aa: CASRAYGGYGYTF
cdr3_nt: TGTGCCAGCAGAGCTTACGGGGGCTATGGCTACACCTTC

clone_size: few
d_call: .
v_call: TRBV27
j_call: TRBJ2-3
cdr3_aa: CASSVRAFDTDTQYF
cdr3_nt: TGTGCCAGCAGTGTCCGGGCCTTTGACACAGATACGCAGTATTTT

clone_size: .
d_call: TRBD2
v_call: TRBV7-8
j_call: TRBJ2-3
cdr3_aa: CASRLAGGPIGDTQYF
cdr3_nt: TGTGCCAGCAGGCTAGCGGGGGGGCCCATTGGAGATACGCAGTATTTT

clone_size: .
d_call: .
v_call: TRBV7-9
j_call: TRBJ1-4
cdr3_aa: CASSAEGPTNEKLFF
cdr3_nt: TGTGCCAGCAGCGCCGAAGGACCAACTAATGAAAAACTGTTTTTT

clone_size: once
d_call: .
v_call: TRBV7-2
j_call: TRBJ2-1
cdr3_aa: CASRVGPGASYNEQFF
cdr3_nt: TGTGCCAGCAGAGTGGGGCCAGGGGCGTCCTACAATGAGCAGTTCTTC

clone_size: .
d_call: .
v_call: TRBV7-3
j_call: TRBJ1-2
cdr3_aa: CASSLGGSYGYTF
cdr3_nt: TGTGCCAGCAGCTTAGGAGGCAGCTATGGCTACACCTTC

clone_size: once
d_call: .
v_call: TRBV18
j_call: TRBJ2-3
cdr3_aa: CASSPPRATSLGTDTQYF
cdr3_nt: TGTGCCAGCTCACCACCCCGGGCAACCTCCCTGGGCACAGATACGCAGTATTTT

clone_size: few
d_call: TRBD1
v_call: TRBV5-1
j_call: TRBJ2-7
cdr3_aa: CASSLEGQGYEQYF
cdr3_nt: TGCGCCAGCAGCTTGGAGGGACAGGGCTACGAGCAGTACTTC

clone_size: few
d_call: .
v_call: TRBV1
j_call: TRBJ1-5
cdr3_aa: CTSSRGDRGPYSNQPQHF
cdr3_nt: TGCACCAGCAGCCGGGGGGACAGGGGTCCGTATAGCAATCAGCCCCAGCATTTT

clone_size: few
d_call: TRBD2
v_call: TRBV7-3
j_call: TRBJ2-1
cdr3_aa: CASSSRTSAPYNEQFF
cdr3_nt: TGTGCCAGCAGCTCGAGGACTAGCGCTCCCTACAATGAGCAGTTCTTC

clone_size: .
d_call: TRBD2
v_call: TRBV19
j_call: TRBJ2-1
cdr3_aa: CATSGGLQFF
cdr3_nt: TGTGCCACCTCGGGAGGACTTCAGTTCTTC

clone_size: once
d_call: .
v_call: TRBV7-9
j_call: TRBJ1-1
cdr3_aa: CASSRDVQTEAFF
cdr3_nt: TGTGCCAGCAGCCGGGACGTTCAAACTGAAGCTTTCTTT

clone_size: .
d_call: .
v_call: TRBV7-6
j_call: TRBJ1-5
cdr3_aa: CASSLGGINQPQHF
cdr3_nt: TGTGCCAGCAGCTTAGGAGGGATCAATCAGCCCCAGCATTTT

clone_size: .
d_call: TRBD1
v_call: TRBV5-4
j_call: TRBJ2-3
cdr3_aa: CASSLQGADTQYF
cdr3_nt: TGTGCCAGCAGCTTGCAGGGGGCAGATACGCAGTATTTT

clone_size: .
d_call: TRBD1
v_call: TRBV6-5
j_call: TRBJ1-2
cdr3_aa: CASSSSGGPYGYTF
cdr3_nt: TGTGCCAGCAGTTCCTCAGGGGGTCCTTATGGCTACACCTTC

clone_size: few
d_call: .
v_call: TRBV2
j_call: TRBJ2-6
cdr3_aa: CASMFSGANVLTF
cdr3_nt: TGTGCCAGCATGTTTTCTGGGGCCAACGTCCTGACTTTC

clone_size: .
d_call: TRBD1
v_call: TRBV7-2
j_call: TRBJ2-4
cdr3_aa: CASRGGEGNIQYF
cdr3_nt: TGTGCCAGCAGAGGGGGCGAGGGAAACATTCAGTACTTC

clone_size: .
d_call: .
v_call: TRBV28
j_call: TRBJ1-2
cdr3_aa: CASTENPGHEGYTF
cdr3_nt: TGTGCCAGCACCGAAAATCCGGGACACGAGGGCTACACCTTC

clone_size: .
d_call: .
v_call: TRBV7-2
j_call: TRBJ2-5
cdr3_aa: CASSSLGGPYF
cdr3_nt: TGTGCCAGCAGCTCCCTGGGGGGTCCGTACTTC

clone_size: .
d_call: .
v_call: TRBV6-6
j_call: TRBJ2-1
cdr3_aa: CASSYSVSYNEQFF
cdr3_nt: TGTGCCAGCAGTTACTCGGTCAGCTACAATGAGCAGTTCTTC

clone_size: .
d_call: TRBD2
v_call: TRBV7-2
j_call: TRBJ2-3
cdr3_aa: CASRLAGVGVTQYF
cdr3_nt: TGTGCCAGCAGGCTAGCGGGGGTAGGTGTTACGCAGTATTTT

clone_size: .
d_call: TRBD1
v_call: TRBV5-1
j_call: TRBJ1-6
cdr3_aa: CASSFGYRDSMDSPLHF
cdr3_nt: TGCGCCAGCAGCTTCGGATACCGGGACAGCATGGATTCACCCCTCCACTTT

clone_size: few
d_call: .
v_call: TRBV11-2
j_call: TRBJ1-5
cdr3_aa: CASSYLPVLGRKPQHF
cdr3_nt: TGTGCCAGCAGTTACCTCCCCGTTTTAGGGAGGAAGCCCCAGCATTTT

clone_size: .
d_call: .
v_call: TRBV7-3
j_call: TRBJ2-7
cdr3_aa: CASSANQGNYEQYF
cdr3_nt: TGTGCCAGCAGCGCCAACCAGGGGAACTACGAGCAGTACTTC

clone_size: .
d_call: TRBD1
v_call: TRBV4-2
j_call: TRBJ1-1
cdr3_aa: CASSLETGTAHTEAFF
cdr3_nt: TGTGCCAGCAGCTTGGAGACAGGGACGGCGCACACTGAAGCTTTCTTT

clone_size: .
d_call: .
v_call: TRBV5-1
j_call: TRBJ1-1
cdr3_aa: CASSLEGLGNTEAFF
cdr3_nt: TGCGCCAGCAGCTTAGAGGGGCTGGGGAACACTGAAGCTTTCTTT

clone_size: .
d_call: .
v_call: TRBV29-1
j_call: TRBJ2-3
cdr3_aa: CSVERVDQSTDTQYF
cdr3_nt: TGCAGCGTGGAAAGGGTAGACCAGAGCACAGATACGCAGTATTTT

clone_size: .
d_call: .
v_call: TRBV10-1
j_call: TRBJ2-3
cdr3_aa: CASSIGDTQYF
cdr3_nt: TGCGCCAGCAGTATAGGTGATACGCAGTATTTT

clone_size: .
d_call: TRBD2
v_call: TRBV13
j_call: TRBJ2-7
cdr3_aa: CASSLGLGGTKYYEQYF
cdr3_nt: TGTGCCAGCAGCTTAGGCCTCGGGGGGACCAAGTACTACGAGCAGTACTTC

clone_size: .
d_call: .
v_call: TRBV10-3
j_call: TRBJ1-3
cdr3_aa: CAITGEAGNTIYF
cdr3_nt: TGTGCCATCACCGGAGAAGCTGGAAACACCATATATTTT